These 12 T cell receptor beta chains came from one sample sequenced in a study of blood T cells in healthy people across ages. Combining a sample-barcoded 5' primer with a J-beta primer mix, a second PCR ran for about 7 to 11 cycles. One entry per CDR3 protein results from TCRdb running MiXCR on the 5' RACE reads. The sample lists about 750,000 distinct CDR3 sequences, about 53% occurring once. Material for sequencing was blood. The receptors originated from a man aged 80 or over in good health.

The rearrangement uses TRBV11-2 and TRBJ1-6, with unresolved D. CDR1 and CDR2 (germline): SGHAT, FQNNGV. Trimming left V 5 bases short and J 10 bases short, with 15 bases between. The CDR3 covers 14 residues. The CDR3 DNA reads TGTGCCAGCAGCCAAAGCCCGGTTCGGTCACCCCTCCACTTT. Protein sequence: CASSQSPVRSPLHF.

The chain combines TRBV24-1 with TRBJ2-1, with TRBD2 matching 7 bases. In germline, CDR1 is KGHDR, CDR2 SFDVKD. The CDR3 runs 15 residues. V trimming: 4 bases; J trimming: 5 bases; junction bases outside the gene matches: 7. The CDR3 here is CATSDPGLPNNEQFF. Written as DNA, the CDR3 is TGTGCCACCAGTGACCCGGGACTACCGAACAATGAGCAGTTCTTC.

This clonotype was seen more than once but under ten times. The chain is built from TRBV25-1 and TRBJ2-1; possible D gene TRBD2, 6 bases. In germline, CDR1 is MGHDK, CDR2 SYGVNS. The CDR3 is made up of 13 amino acids. V lost 3 bases and J 4 bases, leaving 7 bases between the germline ends. The CDR3 is CASSDGGYNEQFF. Here the CDR3 DNA reads TGTGCCAGCAGTGATGGGGGGTACAATGAGCAGTTCTTC.

This clonotype was seen only a few times. This rearrangement joins TRBV25-1 to TRBJ1-2, with D unclear. Germline CDR1 MGHDK, CDR2 SYGVNS. V was cut by 2 bases and J by 6 bases, with 7 bases left in between. CDR3 length: 12 residues. The CDR3 DNA is TGTGCCAGCAGTGAAGTACGGAATGGCTACACCTTC. Its translation is CASSEVRNGYTF.

This chain connects TRBV5-4 to TRBJ1-2; D is unresolved. V lost 4 bases and J 8 bases, leaving 30 bases between the germline ends. The CDR3 totals 18 residues. CDR1 and CDR2 from the germline V gene are SGHNT and YYREEE (reference sequence). CDR3 region: CASSRVGPGAGASGGYTF. DNA of the CDR3: TGTGCCAGCAGCCGTGTAGGCCCGGGAGCTGGCGCTTCGGGCGGCTACACCTTC.

The J gene is TRBJ1-2, the V gene TRBV20-1, with a tentative D call TRBD1 (5 bases). Germline lookup yields CDR1 DFQATT and CDR2 SNEGSKA (reference sequence). Trimming shortened V by 6 bases and J by 8 bases, and 16 bases separated the two germline ends. The CDR3 spans 12 residues. The CDR3 coding sequence is TGCAGTGCCCCTTCCGGGACGCTAGGCTACACCTTC. Translation gives CSAPSGTLGYTF.

This chain joins TRBV7-2 and TRBJ2-3; D is ambiguous. Deletions cut 11 bases from V and 6 bases from J, with 12 bases between. Germline CDR1 SGHTA, CDR2 FQGNSA. There are 11 residues in the CDR3. As DNA, the CDR3 is TGTGCCGGCTCCATTCTGGATACGCAGTATTTT. Its translation: CAGSILDTQYF.

This clonotype was observed a few times. The chain couples TRBV20-1 to TRBJ2-7; D is unclear. The CDR3 is 10 amino acids. CDR1 is DFQATT and CDR2 is SNEGSKA in the germline V gene (reference sequence). V was pared by 2 bases and J by 5 bases, with 4 bases between. The CDR3 reads CSARTDEQYF. For the CDR3, the DNA is TGCAGTGCTAGAACCGACGAGCAGTACTTC.

The rearrangement links TRBV29-1 to TRBJ2-7; no reliable D call. CDR1 and CDR2 from the germline V gene are SQVTM and ANQGSEA. The ends were cut back, 4 bases at V and 1 base at J, with 11 bases in the middle. This CDR3 region has 13 residues. The CDR3 sequence is CSVGAGPSYEQYF. The CDR3 bases are TGCAGCGTTGGCGCAGGCCCGTCCTACGAGCAGTACTTC.

The count of this clonotype is one. This sequence joins TRBV28 and TRBJ1-1; 7 bases map to TRBD1. The CDR3 contains 16 residues. V lost 1 base and J lost 0; bases outside the gene matches: 5. Germline values: CDR1 MDHEN, CDR2 SYDVKM. The CDR3: CASSLLKGALNTEAFF. DNA for the CDR3: TGTGCCAGCAGTTTATTAAAGGGGGCGTTGAACACTGAAGCTTTCTTT.

This rearrangement joins TRBV5-1 to TRBJ1-5, with TRBD1 matching over 7 bases. Per germline, CDR1 SGHRS and CDR2 YFSETQ. CDR3 length equals 19 residues. Trimming took 0 bases from V and 3 from J; bases not matched to a gene: 15. CDR3 sequence (DNA): TGCGCCAGCAGCTTGGCCCCAAGGACAGGCCCCGTCCCCAATCAGCCCCAGCATTTT. As protein: CASSLAPRTGPVPNQPQHF.

The chain joins TRBV7-2 to TRBJ2-3; TRBD2 matches at 7 bases. The CDR3 runs 17 residues. Trimming took 6 bases from V and 0 from J; bases not matched to a gene: 12. Germline V gene sequence: CDR1 SGHTA, CDR2 FQGNSA. CDR3 in amino acids: CASRLTGLDTSTDTQYF. The CDR3, as DNA: TGTGCCAGCAGACTTACCGGACTAGATACTAGCACAGATACGCAGTATTTT.